This T cell receptor (beta chain) was identified during a study of blood T cell repertoires in COVID-19. About the research overall: Samples of COVID-19 (acute and convalescent) were obtained from the United States, Italy and Spain.

With 7 bases removed from V and 4 bases from J, the gap between germline ends came to 19 bases. This CDR3 is 16 amino acids long. Germline V gives CDR1 SGHTA, CDR2 FQGTGA. Participant ages covered about 18 to 100 years across 24 US areas. Profiling relied on immunoSEQ multiplex PCR, and the TCRdb table lists in-frame clones only, not all of them. The sample has fewer than 350,000 clones, approximately 89% seen once. The chain couples TRBV7-3 to TRBJ2-2; possibly TRBD2 for D (5 bases). The TCR sequence derives from a woman aged 40 to 50 who had recovered from COVID-19. The specimen sequenced was PBMCs or T cells enriched from blood (not recorded which). CDR3 sequence reads: CASTLSNGGLTGELFF. The CDR3 coding sequence is TGTGCCAGCACCCTATCCAACGGAGGCCTCACCGGGGAGCTGTTTTTT. Drawing the rest from reference TRBV7-3 and TRBJ2-2, the complete variable domain is GAGVSQTPSNKVTEKGKYVELRCDPISGHTALYWYRQSLGQGPEFLIYFQGTGAADDSGLPNDRFFAVRPEGSVSTLKIQRTERGDSAVYLCASTLSNGGLTGELFFGEGSRLTVL.